Listed below are T cell receptor beta chains from one sample, sequenced in a study of Ad26.COV2.S vaccination and SARS-CoV-2 variants. Sequenced by immunoSEQ multiplex PCR; TCRdb stores in-frame clones only, minus some. The table lists about 430,000 clones, 80% to 95% of them singletons. The source material was peripheral blood, sampled in a trial of Ad26.COV2.S vaccine versus placebo. These receptors were taken from a person aged 18-60 years who received the Ad26.COV2.S COVID-19 vaccine or a placebo. CDR3s include the opening cysteine and the closing phenylalanine or tryptophan. Fields, in order: D gene, V gene, J gene, clone size, CDR3 DNA, CDR3 protein. A D gene is named only where the DNA matches it firmly. The size field is filled for only some rows; it gives once, few, many or a size class.

TRBD2	TRBV7-2	TRBJ2-1	.	TGTGCCAGCAGCTTAGCGCTTGGACTAGCGGGTCACAATGAGCAGTTCTTC	CASSLALGLAGHNEQFF
.	TRBV11-3	TRBJ2-3	.	TGTGCCAGCAGCGACACGCAGGGACGCGTTACCACAGATACGCAGTATTTT	CASSDTQGRVTTDTQYF
.	TRBV7-9	TRBJ2-2	.	TGTGCCAGCAGCTTCGGGGGACGGCAATCTAGCGGGGAGCTGTTTTTT	CASSFGGRQSSGELFF
TRBD2	TRBV11-2	TRBJ2-7	.	TGTGCCAGTGCCCCCGAGAGCGGGGCTCCATCCTACGAGCAGTACTTC	CASAPESGAPSYEQYF
TRBD2	TRBV4-3	TRBJ2-2	.	TGCGCCAGCAGCCAAGAGCCGTACCAGGGACTAGCGGGAGGTCCCGGGGAGCTGTTTTTT	CASSQEPYQGLAGGPGELFF
TRBD1	TRBV27	TRBJ2-7	.	TGTGCCAGCAGTCGTACGACCGGGACAGGGAAGGCAGACTACGAGCAGTACTTC	CASSRTTGTGKADYEQYF
TRBD2	TRBV7-2	TRBJ2-1	.	TGTGCCAGCAGCCGCCTAGAAGGGGACTACTACAATGAGCAGTTCTTC	CASSRLEGDYYNEQFF
.	TRBV28	TRBJ1-5	once	TGTGCCAGCAGTTCCCCAGTTGGGGGTAGCAATCAGCCCCAGCATTTT	CASSSPVGGSNQPQHF
TRBD2	TRBV28	TRBJ2-5	.	TGTGCCAGCAGTCAACTTAAAGGACTAGCGGAAAAAGAGACCCAGTACTTC	CASSQLKGLAEKETQYF
TRBD1	TRBV7-3	TRBJ1-5	few	TGTGCCAGCAGCGTCTACGGGACAGGGAATCAGCCCCAGCATTTT	CASSVYGTGNQPQHF
.	TRBV6-5	TRBJ2-5	.	TGTGCCAGCAGTGACTCAGGACAAGAGACCCAGTACTTC	CASSDSGQETQYF
.	TRBV12-3/TRBV12-4	TRBJ1-6	.	TGTGCCAGCAGTTTAGGGGCAGTCAGGCCCCTCCACTTT	CASSLGAVRPLHF
.	TRBV6-1	TRBJ2-3	.	TGTGCCAGCAGTGATCTAGCGATTAGCACAGATACGCAGTATTTT	CASSDLAISTDTQYF
.	TRBV6-2/TRBV6-3	TRBJ1-5	.	TGTGCCAGCAGTTATCAGGGCAAGAATCAGCCCCAGCATTTT	CASSYQGKNQPQHF
.	TRBV4-1	TRBJ2-1	.	TGCGCCAGCAGCCTAGGGGCCGATGAGCAGTTCTTC	CASSLGADEQFF
.	TRBV7-2	TRBJ2-3	.	TGTGCCAGCAGCCCGGGACTCAGCACAGATACGCAGTATTTT	CASSPGLSTDTQYF
TRBD1	TRBV4-3	TRBJ2-1	.	TGCGCCAGCAGCCAAGAGGTGACAGGGAGCTCCTACAATGAGCAGTTCTTC	CASSQEVTGSSYNEQFF
.	TRBV19	TRBJ2-6	once	TGTGCCAGTAGTATAGATGTAGGGACTGGGGCCAACGTCCTGACTTTC	CASSIDVGTGANVLTF
TRBD2	TRBV3-1/TRBV3-2	TRBJ2-7	.	TGTGCCAGCAGCCACACTAGCGGGAGCTCCTACGAGCAGTACTTC	CASSHTSGSSYEQYF
.	TRBV19	TRBJ1-5	.	TGTGCCAGTAGTCTTCTGGGGGGCGGACAGCCCCAGCATTTT	CASSLLGGGQPQHF
.	TRBV18	TRBJ1-4	.	TGTGCCAGCTCACCCCAGCTCGCAACTAATGAAAAACTGTTTTTT	CASSPQLATNEKLFF
.	TRBV5-1	TRBJ2-7	.	TGCGCCAGCAGCTTGACCCCGTCCTACGAGCAGTACTTC	CASSLTPSYEQYF
TRBD1	TRBV29-1	TRBJ1-1	.	TGCAGCGTTGAACACAGGGGGCCTGAAGCTTTCTTT	CSVEHRGPEAFF
TRBD2	TRBV5-6	TRBJ2-7	.	TGTGCCAGCAGCACGGGGGGCTACGAGCAGTACTTC	CASSTGGYEQYF
.	TRBV5-4	TRBJ1-5	few	TGTGCCAGCAGCTTCGGGCCGAATCAGCCCCAGCATTTT	CASSFGPNQPQHF
.	TRBV19	TRBJ1-3	.	TGTGCCAGTACCCAAGGGAGGGGAGTTGGAAACACCATATATTTT	CASTQGRGVGNTIYF
.	TRBV30	TRBJ2-2	.	TGTGCCTGGAGGACGGATTTGAACACCGGGGAGCTGTTTTTT	CAWRTDLNTGELFF
.	TRBV20-1	TRBJ2-1	.	TGCAGTGCTAGAGATCCGAATGAGCAGTTCTTC	CSARDPNEQFF
.	TRBV11-3	TRBJ1-1	.	TGTGCCAGCAGCCCAAGGCGGCACAGGGCCTCGAACACTGAAGCTTTCTTT	CASSPRRHRASNTEAFF
.	TRBV18	TRBJ2-7	.	TGTGCCAGCTCACCGTTCGACAGCTCCAGGGACGAGCAGTACTTC	CASSPFDSSRDEQYF
TRBD1	TRBV12-3/TRBV12-4	TRBJ1-2	.	TGTGCCAGCAGACCTACAGGGGTCCATGGCTACACCTTC	CASRPTGVHGYTF
.	TRBV7-8	TRBJ2-5	.	TGTGCCAGCAGCTTATTAGCAAGGGAGACCCAGTACTTC	CASSLLARETQYF
.	TRBV9	TRBJ2-3	.	TGTGCCAGCAGCGTAGTCTCCAGCAGCACAGATACGCAGTATTTT	CASSVVSSSTDTQYF
.	TRBV6-5	TRBJ2-3	.	TGTGCCAGCAGTTACTCTGCGGGAATGCCAGATACGCAGTATTTT	CASSYSAGMPDTQYF
TRBD1	TRBV28	TRBJ1-2	.	TGTGCCAGCAGTCCGGACAGGGGGACTAATGGCTACACCTTC	CASSPDRGTNGYTF
.	TRBV19	TRBJ2-5	.	TGTGCCAGTAGTAGCCTGTACCGGGAGACCCAGTACTTC	CASSSLYRETQYF
.	TRBV28	TRBJ1-1	.	TGTGCCAGCACCCTAAGGAGGAGGGACACTGAAGCTTTCTTT	CASTLRRRDTEAFF
TRBD1	TRBV5-8	TRBJ2-7	few	TGTGCCAGCAGCTATCGACAGGGGTCAATCGAGCAGTACTTC	CASSYRQGSIEQYF
TRBD1	TRBV2	TRBJ2-7	.	TGTGCCAGCAGTCTCATTGGACAGGGGCCCTCCTACGAGCAGTACTTC	CASSLIGQGPSYEQYF
TRBD1	TRBV30	TRBJ1-6	.	TGTGCCTGGACAGTGACCGGGACAGCCAATTCACCCCTCCACTTT	CAWTVTGTANSPLHF
.	TRBV10-3	TRBJ2-1	.	TGTGCCATCAGAGCTGTTGACCACAATGAGCAGTTCTTC	CAIRAVDHNEQFF
TRBD2	TRBV5-1	TRBJ2-3	.	TGCGCCATACCTCCGGGACTAGCGAGCGATACGCAGTATTTT	CAIPPGLASDTQYF
TRBD1	TRBV18	TRBJ2-5	.	TGTGCCAGCTCATCGGGACAGTTCCAAGAGACCCAGTACTTC	CASSSGQFQETQYF
TRBD1	TRBV4-3	TRBJ2-3	.	TGCGCCAGCAGCCAAGAGTGGGACAGTAGCACAGATACGCAGTATTTT	CASSQEWDSSTDTQYF
.	TRBV20-1	TRBJ2-7	once	TGCAGTGCTGGGGTCGGGTACGAGCAGTACTTC	CSAGVGYEQYF
TRBD1	TRBV18	TRBJ2-3	.	TGTGCCAGCTCAGCGACCGGGACAGACACAGATACGCAGTATTTT	CASSATGTDTDTQYF
TRBD1	TRBV7-9	TRBJ1-6	.	TGTGCCAGCAGCTTCGGACAGGGACATTCACCCCTCCACTTT	CASSFGQGHSPLHF
.	TRBV15	TRBJ1-5	.	TGTGCCACCAGCCGGGGACGAGGGAATTTCGGTCAGCCCCAGCATTTT	CATSRGRGNFGQPQHF
TRBD1	TRBV2	TRBJ1-3	.	TGTGCCAGCAGTCGGGACAGACGATTTGGGGACACCATATATTTT	CASSRDRRFGDTIYF
.	TRBV18	TRBJ1-1	.	TGTGCCAGCTCACCCCCGTCCCGGGGCCCTAACACTGAAGCTTTCTTT	CASSPPSRGPNTEAFF
TRBD1	TRBV30	TRBJ1-6	.	TGTGCCTGGAGTAGCCAGGGGGCCAATTCACCCCTCCACTTT	CAWSSQGANSPLHF
.	TRBV6-2/TRBV6-3	TRBJ2-5	.	TGTGCCAGCAGTTACACAGGTAGCGGCCAGTACTTC	CASSYTGSGQYF
.	TRBV19	TRBJ2-6	once	TGTGCCAGTAGTATGTTTGGAGGGGTAAACTCTGGGGCCAACGTCCTGACTTTC	CASSMFGGVNSGANVLTF
.	TRBV5-4	TRBJ1-6	few	TGTGCCAGCAGCTTCGGGAGCTCCTATAATTCACCCCTCCACTTT	CASSFGSSYNSPLHF